This TCR beta chain was observed in a study of radiotherapy plus CTLA-4 blockade in lung cancer. The CDR3 contains 14 residues. The data were produced by immunoSEQ multiplex PCR, yet TCRdb's version contains in-frame clones alone and is incomplete. The data contain around 110,000 clones, 70% to 90% of them singletons. The sequencing here drew on peripheral blood, taken from a patient treated with radiotherapy plus ipilimumab. The rearrangement links TRBV7-5 to TRBJ2-4; the DNA was not compared with TRBD1, the D call given in the table. TRBV7-5 is marked as a pseudogene. The sequence was collected from a human donor with non-small cell lung cancer that progressed on radiotherapy plus ipilimumab. Some clones in this sample may be carry-over from other donors' samples. The CDR3 loop reads CARPEGADKNIQYF. CDR3 nucleotide sequence: TGTGCCAGACCAGAGGGGGCGGACAAAAACATTCAGTACTTC.